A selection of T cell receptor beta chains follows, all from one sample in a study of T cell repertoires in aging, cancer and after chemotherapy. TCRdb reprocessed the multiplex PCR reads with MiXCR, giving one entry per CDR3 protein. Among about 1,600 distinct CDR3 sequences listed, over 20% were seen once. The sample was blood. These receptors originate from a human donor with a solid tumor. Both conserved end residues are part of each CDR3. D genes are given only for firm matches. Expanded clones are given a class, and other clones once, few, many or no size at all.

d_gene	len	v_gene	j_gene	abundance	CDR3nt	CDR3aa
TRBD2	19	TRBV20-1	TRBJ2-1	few	TGCAGTGCTAACTCCGCCGGGACTAGCGGGGGACTGGCCTACAATGAGCAGTTCTTC	CSANSAGTSGGLAYNEQFF
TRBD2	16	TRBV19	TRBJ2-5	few	TGTGCCAGTACTCCGGGACTAGCGGGAGGGTTGGAGACCCAGTACTTC	CASTPGLAGGLETQYF
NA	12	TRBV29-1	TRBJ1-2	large	TGCAGCGTGGCCCGAGAATACTATGGCTACACCTTC	CSVAREYYGYTF
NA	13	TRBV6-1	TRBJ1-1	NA	TGTGCCAGCAGTACTCCGTCTGTGGCTGAAGCTTTCTTT	CASSTPSVAEAFF
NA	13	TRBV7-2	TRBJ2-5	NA	TGTGCCAGCAGCTCGACTATCCAAGAGACCCAGTACTTC	CASSSTIQETQYF
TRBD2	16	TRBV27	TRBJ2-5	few	TGTGCCAGCAGGGGATCACTAGCGGGGTCCCAAGAGACCCAGTACTTC	CASRGSLAGSQETQYF
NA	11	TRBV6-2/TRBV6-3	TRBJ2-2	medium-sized	TGTGCCAGCCTCAGGGCCGGGGAGCTGTTTTTT	CASLRAGELFF
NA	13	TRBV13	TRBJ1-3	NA	TGTGCCAGCAGCTTGGGACGCGGAAACACCATATATTTT	CASSLGRGNTIYF
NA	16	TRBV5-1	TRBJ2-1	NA	TGCGCCAGCAGCTTAAGGGAGCCAACCTCCTACAATGAGCAGTTCTTC	CASSLREPTSYNEQFF
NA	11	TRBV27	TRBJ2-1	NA	TGTGCCAGCAAGCTCTACAATGAGCAGTTCTTC	CASKLYNEQFF
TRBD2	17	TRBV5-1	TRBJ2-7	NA	TGCGCCAGCAGCCGCCGGGGGGGACCGCTGCTTTCCTACGAGCAGTACTTC	CASSRRGGPLLSYEQYF